The rows below give T cell receptor beta chains drawn from one sample of a study of response to subunit inactivated influenza vaccine. TCRdb reprocessed the RT-PCR reads with MiXCR, giving one entry per CDR3 protein. There are 550,000 to 650,000 distinct CDR3 sequences in the sample; about 12% occur only once, and 9.5% to 13% lies in the top ten. The sequencing used PBMCs from blood, collected on the day of vaccination. The receptors shown here come from a man aged 50 to 59 who received an inactivated influenza vaccine. The CDR3 runs from the conserved cysteine through the conserved F or W.

>TRBV5-1|16|TRBJ2-7
CASSLVGGIPAYEQYF
>TRBV20-1|15|TRBJ2-1
CSARDPASGQNEQFF
>TRBV6-2/TRBV6-3|13|TRBJ1-2
CASTAGTEAGYTF
>TRBV20-1|13|TRBJ1-5
CSASGAPNQPQHF
>TRBV6-1|15|TRBJ2-6
CASASRVAGANVLTF
>TRBV6-1|15|TRBJ2-5
CASRPGQGHQETQYF
>TRBV5-6|15|TRBJ1-3
CASSWDASSGNTIYF
>TRBV29-1|13|TRBJ2-7
CSATGGTGYEQYF
>TRBV12-3/TRBV12-4|13|TRBJ2-1
CASSLATGNEQFF
>TRBV7-2|13|TRBJ2-1
CASSLELYNEQFF
>TRBV15|14|TRBJ2-1
CATSRDSTYNEQFF
>TRBV5-1|15|TRBJ1-2
CASSLGAGTNYGYTF
>TRBV7-9|14|TRBJ1-1
CASSREVANTEAFF
>TRBV7-2|14|TRBJ2-7
CASSFGLASYEQYF
>TRBV6-2/TRBV6-3|14|TRBJ2-1
CASRDSGVYNEQFF
>TRBV19|13|TRBJ1-5
CASSNQGGQPQHF